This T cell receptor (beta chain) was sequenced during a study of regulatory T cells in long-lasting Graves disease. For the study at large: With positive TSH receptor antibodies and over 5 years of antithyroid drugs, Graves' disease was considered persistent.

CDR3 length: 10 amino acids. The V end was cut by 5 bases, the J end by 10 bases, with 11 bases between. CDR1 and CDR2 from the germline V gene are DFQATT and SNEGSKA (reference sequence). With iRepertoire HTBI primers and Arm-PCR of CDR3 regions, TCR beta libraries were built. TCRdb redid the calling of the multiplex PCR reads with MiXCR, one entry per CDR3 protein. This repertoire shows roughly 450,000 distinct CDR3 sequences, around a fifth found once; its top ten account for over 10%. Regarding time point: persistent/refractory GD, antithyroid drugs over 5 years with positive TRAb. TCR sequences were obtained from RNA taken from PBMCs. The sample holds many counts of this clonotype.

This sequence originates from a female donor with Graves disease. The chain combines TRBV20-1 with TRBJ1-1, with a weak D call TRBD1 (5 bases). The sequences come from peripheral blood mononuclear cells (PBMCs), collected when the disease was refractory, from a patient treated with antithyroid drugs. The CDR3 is CSAQGAGAFF. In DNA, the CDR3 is TGCAGTGCTCAGGGTGCGGGAGCTTTCTTT.